This TCR beta chain was profiled in a study of blood T cell repertoires in COVID-19. Overall study: Samples of COVID-19 (acute and convalescent) were obtained from the United States, Italy and Spain.

Participant ages covered about 18 to 89 years across approximately 25 US areas. In assigning cohorts, the study relied on participant-reported clinical history. Per the original methods: Scientists estimated how many nucleated cells there were by amplifying reference gene primers. The assay was immunoSEQ multiplex PCR, and TCRdb's table has in-frame clones only and misses some. The V and J calls and the clone size are those of that table, but D and trimming were determined from the DNA. The sample consists of 300,000 or so clones, more than 75% of them appearing once. Germline loops: CDR1 SGHAT, CDR2 FQNNGV. CDR3 size: 14 residues. Trimming took off 2 bases at V and 10 bases at J, with 15 bases between the two ends.

This TCR was recovered from a man in his 60s who had recovered from COVID-19. The specimen sequenced was PBMCs or T cells enriched from blood (not recorded which). This chain uses TRBV11-2 with TRBJ2-1; D may be TRBD2 (5 bases). The CDR3 DNA follows: TGTGCCAGCAGCTTATCGACGAGGGTTGGCGAGCAGTTCTTC. It encodes CASSLSTRVGEQFF.